These 7 T cell receptor beta chains originate from one sample sequenced in a study of blood T cell repertoires in COVID-19. Profiled with immunoSEQ multiplex PCR; TCRdb holds only in-frame clones, not every one. The data contain about 270,000 clones, approximately 90% of them singletons. Material for sequencing was PBMCs or T cells enriched from blood (not recorded which). Receptor source: a man aged 40-49 years who had been exposed to COVID-19.

This clone was detected once. It is unclear where the CDR3 begins or ends on the DNA, so no DNA is shown, and the CDR3 is as TCRdb lists it. This chain uses TRBV2 with TRBJ2-7; the D call of TRBD1 is as the table states it, not checked on the DNA. Germline V gene sequence: CDR1 SNHLY, CDR2 FYNNEI. A total of 11 residues make up the CDR3, ends included. The CDR3 sequence: CASSDVGRGIF.

The chain employs TRBV30 and TRBJ2-7; the match to TRBD1 covers 7 bases. The CDR3 totals 13 residues. Germline CDR1 is GTSNPN and CDR2 is SVGIG (reference sequence). V shed 6 bases and J 3 bases; nucleotides not matched to a gene: 8. The CDR3 protein is CACKGTVYYEQYF. The CDR3 bases are TGTGCCTGCAAGGGGACAGTATACTACGAGCAGTACTTC.

V gene TRBV28 combines with J gene TRBJ1-2; D is perhaps TRBD1 (5 bases). Deletions cut 3 bases from V and 4 bases from J, with 18 bases between. The CDR3 extends over 16 amino acids. CDR1 and CDR2 (germline): MDHEN, SYDVKM. CDR3 residues: CASSLGGMALFYGYTF. CDR3 DNA: TGTGCCAGCAGTTTGGGGGGGATGGCTCTCTTCTATGGCTACACCTTC.

The chain joins TRBV6-4 to TRBJ2-1; 8 nucleotides match TRBD2. V shed 6 bases and J 3 bases; nucleotides not matched to a gene: 7. The CDR3 has 15 amino acids. Germline assignment: CDR1 MRHNA and CDR2 SNTAGT. Here the CDR3 reads CASSVDGRVYNEQFF. The CDR3 DNA sequence: TGTGCCAGCAGCGTCGACGGGAGGGTCTACAATGAGCAGTTCTTC.

The chain is built from TRBV7-3 and TRBJ2-7, with TRBD1 as a possible D gene (6 bases). This CDR3 is built from 17 residues. Germline-derived CDR1 and CDR2 are SGHTA and FQGTGA. V was trimmed by 1 base and J by 2 bases, leaving 18 bases between them. This CDR3 reads CASSLNPLEQGTYEQYF. In nucleotides, the CDR3 is TGTGCCAGCAGCTTAAACCCCCTCGAGCAGGGGACCTACGAGCAGTACTTC.

This chain connects TRBV7-3 to TRBJ2-1, with TRBD1 matching over 7 bases. V lost 5 bases to trimming and J lost 15 bases; unmatched junction nucleotides: 16. Germline-derived CDR1 and CDR2 are SGHTA and FQGTGA. This CDR3 contains 14 residues. The CDR3 region has the DNA TGTGCCAGCAGCCTCCACCGGGACAGTGGGCAAGTGTTCTTC. Translating it yields CASSLHRDSGQVFF.

The chain recombines TRBV28 with TRBJ1-2, with TRBD1 matching 7 bases. The CDR3 is 15 amino acids. Germline CDR1 reads MDHEN; CDR2 reads SYDVKM. The junction had 7 bases not matched to a gene; V was cut back by 6 bases and J by 0 bases. The CDR3 loop reads CASSPGTAANYGYTF. The CDR3 nucleotides read TGTGCCAGCAGCCCCGGGACAGCCGCTAACTATGGCTACACCTTC.